This TCR beta chain was identified in a study of blood T cell repertoires in COVID-19. Germline CDR1 is KGHSH and CDR2 is LQKENI. CDR3 size: 14 residues. The V end was cut by 2 bases, the J end by 5 bases, with 12 bases between. TCRdb keeps only in-frame clones here, not all; method: immunoSEQ multiplex PCR. Of 60,000 to 85,000 clones detected, 80% to 90% appear once; the ten largest clones hold 3.5% to 5.5%. The receptor was derived from a man in his fifties with active COVID-19. J is TRBJ2-5 and V is TRBV18, with D perhaps matching TRBD1 (5 bases). The specimen sequenced was peripheral blood. The CDR3 reads CASSPGAPRETQYF. CDR3 in DNA: TGTGCCAGCTCACCAGGGGCCCCTCGGGAGACCCAGTACTTC. Looking up the rest from reference TRBV18 and TRBJ2-5 gives the full variable domain: NAGVMQNPRHLVRRRGQEARLRCSPMKGHSHVYWYRQLPEEGLKFMVYLQKENIIDESGMPKERFSAEFPKEGPSILRIQQVVRGDSAAYFCASSPGAPRETQYFGPGTRLLVL.